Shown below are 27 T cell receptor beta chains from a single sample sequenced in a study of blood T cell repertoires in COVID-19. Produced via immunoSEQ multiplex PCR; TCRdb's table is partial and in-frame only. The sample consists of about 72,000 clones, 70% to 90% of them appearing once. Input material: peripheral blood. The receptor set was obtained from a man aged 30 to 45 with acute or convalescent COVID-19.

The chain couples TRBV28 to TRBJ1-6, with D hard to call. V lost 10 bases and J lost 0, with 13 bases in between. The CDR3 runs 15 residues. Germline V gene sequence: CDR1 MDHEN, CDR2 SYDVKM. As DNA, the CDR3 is TGTGCCACCATTGGAAGGAGCTCCTATAATTCACCCCTCCACTTT. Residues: CATIGRSSYNSPLHF.

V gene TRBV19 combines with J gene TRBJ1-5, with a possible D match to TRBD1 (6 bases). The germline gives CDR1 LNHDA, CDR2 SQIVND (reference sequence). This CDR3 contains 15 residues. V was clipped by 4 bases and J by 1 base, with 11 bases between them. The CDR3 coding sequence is TGTGCCAGTAGTAGGAGTCAGGGGAGCAATCAGCCCCAGCATTTT. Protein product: CASSRSQGSNQPQHF.

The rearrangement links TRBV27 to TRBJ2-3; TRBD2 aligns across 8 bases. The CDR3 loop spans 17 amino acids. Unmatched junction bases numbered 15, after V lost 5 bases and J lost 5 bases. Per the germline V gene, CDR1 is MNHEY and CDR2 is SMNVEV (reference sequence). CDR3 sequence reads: CASSDTGTSRMGDTQYF. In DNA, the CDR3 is TGTGCCAGCAGTGACACCGGGACTAGTCGTATGGGAGATACGCAGTATTTT.

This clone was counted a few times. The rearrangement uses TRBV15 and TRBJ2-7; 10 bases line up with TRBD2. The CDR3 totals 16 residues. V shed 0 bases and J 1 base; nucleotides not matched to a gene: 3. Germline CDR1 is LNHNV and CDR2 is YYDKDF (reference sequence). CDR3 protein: CATSRDLAGVSYEQYF. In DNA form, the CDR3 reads TGTGCCACCAGCAGAGATCTAGCGGGAGTATCCTACGAGCAGTACTTC.

As DNA, the CDR3 is TGTGCCAGCAGTCCTAGCCCTTCTGTTTCTAACACTGAAGCTTTCTTT. This sequence encodes CASSPSPSVSNTEAFF. This rearrangement joins TRBV27 to TRBJ1-1; unclear D gene. Trimming cost V 5 bases and J 2 bases, with 18 bases left between them. This CDR3 region has 16 residues. Germline V lookup: CDR1 MNHEY, CDR2 SMNVEV (reference sequence).

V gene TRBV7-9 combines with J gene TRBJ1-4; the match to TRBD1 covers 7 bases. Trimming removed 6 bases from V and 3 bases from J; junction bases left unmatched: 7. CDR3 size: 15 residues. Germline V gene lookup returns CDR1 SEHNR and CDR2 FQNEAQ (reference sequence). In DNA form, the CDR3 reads TGTGCCAGCAGTCCTGACAGGGTCCCTAATGAAAAACTGTTTTTT. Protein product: CASSPDRVPNEKLFF.

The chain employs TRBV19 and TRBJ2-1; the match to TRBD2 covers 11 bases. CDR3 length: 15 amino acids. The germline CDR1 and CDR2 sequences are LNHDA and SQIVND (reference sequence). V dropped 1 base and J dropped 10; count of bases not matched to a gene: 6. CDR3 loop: CASSIVASGRREQFF. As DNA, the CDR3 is TGTGCCAGTAGTATAGTGGCTAGCGGGAGGCGCGAGCAGTTCTTC. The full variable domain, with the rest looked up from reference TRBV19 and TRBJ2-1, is DGGITQSPKYLFRKEGQNVTLSCEQNLNHDAMYWYRQDPGQGLRLIYYSQIVNDFQKGDIAEGYSVSREKKESFPLTVTSAQKNPTAFYLCASSIVASGRREQFFGPGTRLTVL.

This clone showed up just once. Here the CDR3 DNA reads TGCAGCGTGGACATCCGCCCCTATGGCTACACCTTC. Amino acid sequence: CSVDIRPYGYTF. The V and J genes are TRBV29-1 and TRBJ1-2; a possible D gene is TRBD1 (5 bases). V lost 6 bases, J lost 4 bases, and 12 bases lay in between. The CDR3 has 12 amino acids. Looked up from germline, CDR1 is SQVTM and CDR2 is ANQGSEA.

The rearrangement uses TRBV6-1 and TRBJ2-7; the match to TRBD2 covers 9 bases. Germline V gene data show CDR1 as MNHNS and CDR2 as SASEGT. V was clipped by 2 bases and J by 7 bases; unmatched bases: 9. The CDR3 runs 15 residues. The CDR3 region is CASSEMTSGGREQYF. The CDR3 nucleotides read TGTGCCAGCAGTGAAATGACTAGCGGAGGTAGAGAGCAGTACTTC.

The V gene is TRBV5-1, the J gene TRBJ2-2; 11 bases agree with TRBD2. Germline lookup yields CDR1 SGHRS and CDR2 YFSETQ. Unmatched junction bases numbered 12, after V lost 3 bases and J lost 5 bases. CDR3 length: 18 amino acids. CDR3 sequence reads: CASSSKVLAGGWTGELFF. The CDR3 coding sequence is TGCGCCAGCAGCTCGAAAGTCCTAGCGGGAGGCTGGACCGGGGAGCTGTTTTTT.

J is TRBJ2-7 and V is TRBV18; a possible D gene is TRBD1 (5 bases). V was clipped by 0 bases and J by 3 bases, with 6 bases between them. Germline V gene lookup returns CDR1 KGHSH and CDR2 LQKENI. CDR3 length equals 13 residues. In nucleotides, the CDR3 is TGTGCCAGCTCACCACCGACAGTCTACGAGCAGTACTTC. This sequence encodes CASSPPTVYEQYF.

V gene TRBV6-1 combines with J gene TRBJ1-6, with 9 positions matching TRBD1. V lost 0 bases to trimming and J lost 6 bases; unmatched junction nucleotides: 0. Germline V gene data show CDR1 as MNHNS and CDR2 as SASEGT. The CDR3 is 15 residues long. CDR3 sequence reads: CASSEATGGNSPLHF. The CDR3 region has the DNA TGTGCCAGCAGTGAAGCGACAGGGGGTAATTCACCCCTCCACTTT.

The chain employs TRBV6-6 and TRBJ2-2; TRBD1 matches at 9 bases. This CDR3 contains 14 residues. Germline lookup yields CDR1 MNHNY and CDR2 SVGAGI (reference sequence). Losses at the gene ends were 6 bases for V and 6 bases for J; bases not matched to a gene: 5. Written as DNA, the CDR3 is TGTGCCAGCAGACGAACAGGGGGCTCCGGGGAGCTGTTTTTT. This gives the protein CASRRTGGSGELFF.

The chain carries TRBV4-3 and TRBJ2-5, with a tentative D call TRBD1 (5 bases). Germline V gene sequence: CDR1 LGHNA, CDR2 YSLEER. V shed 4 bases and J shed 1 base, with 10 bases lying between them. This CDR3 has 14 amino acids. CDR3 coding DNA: TGCGCCAGCAGCCGAGACCAGGGCCAAGAGACCCAGTACTTC. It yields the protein CASSRDQGQETQYF.

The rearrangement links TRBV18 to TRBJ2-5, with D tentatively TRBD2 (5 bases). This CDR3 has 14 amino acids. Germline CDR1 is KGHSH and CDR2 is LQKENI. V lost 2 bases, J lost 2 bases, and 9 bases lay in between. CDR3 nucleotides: TGTGCCAGCTCACCAAACCGCGGGCAAGAGACCCAGTACTTC. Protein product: CASSPNRGQETQYF.

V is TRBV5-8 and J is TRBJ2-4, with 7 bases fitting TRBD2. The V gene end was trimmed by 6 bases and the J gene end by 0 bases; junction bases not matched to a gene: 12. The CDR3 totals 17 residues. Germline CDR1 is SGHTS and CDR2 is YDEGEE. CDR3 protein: CASKRKAGELAKNIQYF. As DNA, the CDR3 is TGTGCCAGCAAACGGAAGGCGGGAGAACTAGCCAAAAACATTCAGTACTTC. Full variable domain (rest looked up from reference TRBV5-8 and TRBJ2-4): EAGVTQSPTHLIKTRGQQATLRCSPISGHTSVYWYQQALGLGLQFLLWYDEGEERNRGNFPPRFSGRQFPNYSSELNVNALELEDSALYLCASKRKAGELAKNIQYFGAGTRLSVL.

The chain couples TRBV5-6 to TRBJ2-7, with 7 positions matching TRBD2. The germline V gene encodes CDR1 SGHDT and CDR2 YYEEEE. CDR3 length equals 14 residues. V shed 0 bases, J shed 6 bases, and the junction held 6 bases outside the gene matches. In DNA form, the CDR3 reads TGTGCCAGCAGCTTGGTGCAGAAGCGGGGCGAGCAGTACTTC. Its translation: CASSLVQKRGEQYF. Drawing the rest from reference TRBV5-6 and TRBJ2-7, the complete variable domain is DAGVTQSPTHLIKTRGQQVTLRCSPKSGHDTVSWYQQALGQGPQFIFQYYEEEERQRGNFPDRFSGHQFPNYSSELNVNALLLGDSALYLCASSLVQKRGEQYFGPGTRLTVT.

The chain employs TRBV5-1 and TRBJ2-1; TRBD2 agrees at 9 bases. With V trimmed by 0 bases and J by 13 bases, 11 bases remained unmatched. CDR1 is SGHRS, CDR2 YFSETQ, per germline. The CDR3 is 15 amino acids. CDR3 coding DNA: TGCGCCAGCAGCTTGGAGTCTAGCGGGGCACATAACCAGTTCTTC. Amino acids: CASSLESSGAHNQFF.

CDR3 nucleotides: TGTGCCAGTAGTATAGGGGCAGACTCACCCCTCCACTTT. This codes for CASSIGADSPLHF. This sequence joins TRBV19 and TRBJ1-6; D gene ambiguous. V shed 1 base and J shed 10 bases, with 8 bases lying between them. This CDR3 region has 13 residues. The germline V gene has CDR1 LNHDA and CDR2 SQIVND (reference sequence).

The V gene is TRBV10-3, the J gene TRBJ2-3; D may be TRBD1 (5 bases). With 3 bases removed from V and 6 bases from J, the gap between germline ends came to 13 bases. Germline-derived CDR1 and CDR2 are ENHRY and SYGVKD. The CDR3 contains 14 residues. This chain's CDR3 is CAISDPGRRDTQYF. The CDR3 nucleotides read TGTGCCATCAGTGATCCAGGGCGGCGGGATACGCAGTATTTT.

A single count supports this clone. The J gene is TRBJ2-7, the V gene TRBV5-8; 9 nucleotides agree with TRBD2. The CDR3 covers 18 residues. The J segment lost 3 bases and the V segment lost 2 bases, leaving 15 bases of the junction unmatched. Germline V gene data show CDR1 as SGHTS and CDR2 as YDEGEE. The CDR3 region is CASSFPSYLAGTVYEQYF. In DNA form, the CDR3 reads TGTGCCAGCAGCTTCCCCTCCTACCTAGCGGGAACCGTCTACGAGCAGTACTTC.

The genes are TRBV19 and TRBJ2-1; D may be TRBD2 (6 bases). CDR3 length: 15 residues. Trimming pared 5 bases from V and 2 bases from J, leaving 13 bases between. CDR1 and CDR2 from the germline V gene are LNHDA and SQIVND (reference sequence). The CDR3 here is CASSPSDYTYNEQFF. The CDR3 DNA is TGTGCCAGTAGTCCTTCGGACTATACCTACAATGAGCAGTTCTTC. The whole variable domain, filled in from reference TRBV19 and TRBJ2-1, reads DGGITQSPKYLFRKEGQNVTLSCEQNLNHDAMYWYRQDPGQGLRLIYYSQIVNDFQKGDIAEGYSVSREKKESFPLTVTSAQKNPTAFYLCASSPSDYTYNEQFFGPGTRLTVL.

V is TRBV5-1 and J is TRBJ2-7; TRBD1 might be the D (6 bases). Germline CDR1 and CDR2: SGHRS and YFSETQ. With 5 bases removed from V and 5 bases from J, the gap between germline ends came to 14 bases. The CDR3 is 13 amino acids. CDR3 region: CASRGTPRDEQYF. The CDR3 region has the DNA TGCGCCAGCAGGGGGACACCACGGGACGAGCAGTACTTC.

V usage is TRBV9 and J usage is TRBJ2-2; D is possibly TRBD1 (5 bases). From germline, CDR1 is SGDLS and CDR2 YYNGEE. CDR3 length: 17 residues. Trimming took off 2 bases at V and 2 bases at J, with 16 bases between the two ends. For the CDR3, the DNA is TGTGCCAGCAGCGTTCCACGAACAGGTGCTAACACCGGGGAGCTGTTTTTT. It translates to CASSVPRTGANTGELFF.

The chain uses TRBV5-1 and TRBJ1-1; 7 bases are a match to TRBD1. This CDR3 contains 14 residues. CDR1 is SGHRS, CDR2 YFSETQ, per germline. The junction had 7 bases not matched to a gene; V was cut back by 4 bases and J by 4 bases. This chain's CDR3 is CASSKQQGSTEAFF. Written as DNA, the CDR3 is TGCGCCAGCAGCAAACAACAGGGGTCCACTGAAGCTTTCTTT.

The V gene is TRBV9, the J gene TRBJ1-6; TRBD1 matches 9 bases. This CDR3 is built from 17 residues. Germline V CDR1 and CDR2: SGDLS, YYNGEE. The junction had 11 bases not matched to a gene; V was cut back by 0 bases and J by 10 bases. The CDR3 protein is CASSVAGTGSSSSPLHF. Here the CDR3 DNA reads TGTGCCAGCAGCGTAGCAGGGACAGGGTCATCCTCGTCACCCCTCCACTTT.

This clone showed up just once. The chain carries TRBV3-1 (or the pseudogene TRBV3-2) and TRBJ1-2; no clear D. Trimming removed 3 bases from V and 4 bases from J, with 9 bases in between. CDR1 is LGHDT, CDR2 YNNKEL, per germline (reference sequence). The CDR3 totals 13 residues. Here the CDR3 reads CASSQGTSYGYTF. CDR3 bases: TGTGCCAGCAGCCAGGGCACTTCCTATGGCTACACCTTC.